The 9 T cell receptor beta chains below were found in one sample sequenced in a study of Tregs in tolerant kidney transplant recipients. The assay was immunoSEQ multiplex PCR, and TCRdb's table has in-frame clones only and misses some. The top ten hold 0.7% of the sample, which has tens of thousands of clones, around 90% seen once. Sequences were obtained from Tregs from blood. These receptors came from a human donor in good health.

The gene calls are TRBV2 and TRBJ1-1; TRBD1 matches at 8 bases. Germline V gives CDR1 SNHLY, CDR2 FYNNEI. The length of the CDR3 is 11 residues. V was clipped by 8 bases and J by 10 bases; unmatched bases: 6. The CDR3 nucleotides are TGTGCCAGCTCGGACAGGGTTTCAGCTTTCTTT. This codes for CASSDRVSAFF. Combining the CDR3 with reference TRBV2 and TRBJ1-1 gives the whole variable domain EPEVTQTPSHQVTQMGQEVILRCVPISNHLYFYWYRQILGQKVEFLVSFYNNEISEKSEIFDDQFSVERPDGSNFTLKIRSTKLEDSAMYFCASSDRVSAFFGQGTRLTVV.

The chain is built from TRBV11-2 and TRBJ1-2; D not resolved. CDR3 size: 14 residues. The V gene's germline CDR1 is SGHAT and CDR2 FQNNGV. Trimming shortened V by 5 bases and J by 0 bases, and 10 bases separated the two germline ends. The CDR3 here is CASSPYLANYGYTF. In DNA, the CDR3 is TGTGCCAGCAGCCCCTACCTGGCTAACTATGGCTACACCTTC.

V and J are TRBV6-6 and TRBJ2-3; D is unresolved. The CDR3 has 14 residues. The V and J ends lost 0 bases and 11 bases respectively, with 15 bases between them. Germline V gives CDR1 MNHNY, CDR2 SVGAGI (reference sequence). The chain's CDR3 is CASSYSGAAPGQYF. The DNA of the CDR3 is TGTGCCAGCAGTTACTCCGGCGCGGCCCCCGGGCAGTATTTT.

V usage is TRBV7-8 and J usage is TRBJ2-4, with TRBD1 matching over 10 bases. Germline V gene sequence: CDR1 SGHVS, CDR2 FQNEAQ. The length of the CDR3 is 16 residues. V trimming: 5 bases; J trimming: 8 bases; junction bases outside the gene matches: 12. CDR3: CASSPPDRGPGDIQYF. In DNA form, the CDR3 reads TGTGCCAGCAGCCCGCCCGACAGGGGGCCTGGGGACATTCAGTACTTC.

The rearrangement links TRBV19 to TRBJ1-2; no firm D call. The CDR3 consists of 15 residues. Per the germline V gene, CDR1 is LNHDA and CDR2 is SQIVND (reference sequence). Trimming took 4 bases from V and 0 from J, leaving 12 bases between them. CDR3 nucleotides: TGTGCCAGTAGTAGAATTGACCGACCTAACTATGGCTACACCTTC. Translating it yields CASSRIDRPNYGYTF.

The chain employs TRBV7-9 and TRBJ2-7; a weak D match, TRBD2 (6 bases). V shed 5 bases and J shed 4 bases, with 18 bases lying between them. Germline V gene lookup returns CDR1 SEHNR and CDR2 FQNEAQ (reference sequence). CDR3 length: 15 residues. CDR3 amino acids: CASSPRTTRSYEQYF. DNA for the CDR3: TGTGCCAGCAGCCCTCGGACTACCCGTAGTTACGAGCAGTACTTC.

This clone appeared a single time. The chain employs TRBV9 and TRBJ1-2; weak D call: TRBD1 (6 bases). The germline V and J ends were trimmed by 3 bases and 9 bases, with 15 bases remaining between them. The V gene's germline CDR1 is SGDLS and CDR2 YYNGEE. The CDR3 is 13 amino acids. CDR3 nucleotides: TGTGCCAGCAGCGCAGGGACAAACGGGCGCTACACCTTC. This gives the protein CASSAGTNGRYTF. Full variable domain (remainder filled in from reference TRBV9 and TRBJ1-2): DSGVTQTPKHLITATGQRVTLRCSPRSGDLSVYWYQQSLDQGLQFLIQYYNGEERAKGNILERFSAQQFPDLHSELNLSSLELGDSALYFCASSAGTNGRYTFGSGTRLTVV.

Note on this clone: Germline and junction disagree at one end, which may indicate a read error. This sequence joins TRBV30 and TRBJ2-5, with D unclear. The germline gives CDR1 GTSNPN, CDR2 SVGIG (reference sequence). This CDR3 contains 13 residues. CDR3 in DNA: TGTGCCTGTTCCATAGGTGGGCAAGAGGCCCAGTACTTC. Residues: CACSIGGQEAQYF.

This chain joins TRBV30 and TRBJ1-3, with D perhaps matching TRBD1 (6 bases). The CDR3 is 15 amino acids. Trimming pared 7 bases from V and 0 bases from J, leaving 16 bases between. Germline values: CDR1 GTSNPN, CDR2 SVGIG (reference sequence). CDR3 sequence (DNA): TGTGCCTCCCAGACAGGTCGGGGCTCTGGAAACACCATATATTTT. Residues: CASQTGRGSGNTIYF.